The clone carrying this T cell receptor (beta chain) was picked up a small number of times. Its antigen is not identified. Diagnoses rested on clinical symptoms, serum thyroxine and TRAb, thyroid ultrasound and orbital computed tomography. The entry originates in a study of T cells in Graves' hyperthyroidism and ophthalmopathy. As for the study in general: Before any treatment, at initial diagnosis, peripheral blood was collected. Study results and caveats: Blood also contained most expanded thyroid clonotypes above 0.001. Ophthalmopathy and stable hyperthyroidism were told apart by a 13 V-J model.

The source material, RNA transcripts, was used to amplify TCR beta CDR3 regions. The HTBI primer set drove a first-round RT-PCR of the TCR CDR3. Via MiXCR, TCRdb re-called the multiplex PCR reads, giving one row per CDR3 protein. The table includes about 210,000 distinct CDR3 sequences, approximately 17% detected once. The sequence derives from a man aged 45-60 years with Graves' hyperthyroidism. Sequenced sample: blood.

For the CDR3, the DNA is TGTGCCAGTGAGGCAGGGGACTATAATTCACCCCTCCACTTT. Protein: CASEAGDYNSPLHF. V usage is TRBV28 and J usage is TRBJ1-6, with D perhaps TRBD1 (6 bases). The CDR3 is 14 amino acids. Germline CDR1 is MDHEN and CDR2 is SYDVKM. The V end was cut by 9 bases, the J end by 3 bases, with 12 bases between.